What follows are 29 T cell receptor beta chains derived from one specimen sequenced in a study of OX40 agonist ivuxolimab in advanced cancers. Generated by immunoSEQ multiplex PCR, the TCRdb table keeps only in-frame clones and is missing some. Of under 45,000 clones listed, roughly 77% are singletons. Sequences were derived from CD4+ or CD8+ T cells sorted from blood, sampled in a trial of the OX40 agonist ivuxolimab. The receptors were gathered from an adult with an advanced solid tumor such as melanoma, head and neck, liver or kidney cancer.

The CDR3 DNA follows: TGTGCCAGTAGTATAGACCGGACAGGGGTTATGAACACTGAAGCTTTCTTT. As protein: CASSIDRTGVMNTEAFF. The chain combines TRBV19 with TRBJ1-1; 9 bases agree with TRBD1. This CDR3 has 17 residues. The trim removed 0 bases at V and 0 bases at J, leaving 5 bases unmatched. Germline V CDR1 and CDR2: LNHDA, SQIVND (reference sequence).

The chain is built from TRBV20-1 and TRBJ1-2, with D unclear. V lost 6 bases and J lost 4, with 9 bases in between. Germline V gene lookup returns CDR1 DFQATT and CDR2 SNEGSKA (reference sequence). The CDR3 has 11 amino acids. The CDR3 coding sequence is TGCAGTGCAGCGGACGGCTATGGCTACACCTTC. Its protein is CSAADGYGYTF.

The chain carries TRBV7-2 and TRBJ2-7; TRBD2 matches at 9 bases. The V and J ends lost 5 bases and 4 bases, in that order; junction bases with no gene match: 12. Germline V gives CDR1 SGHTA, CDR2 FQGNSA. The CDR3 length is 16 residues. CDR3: CASSPRVAGDVYEQYF. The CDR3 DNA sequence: TGTGCCAGCAGCCCCAGAGTAGCGGGAGATGTTTACGAGCAGTACTTC.

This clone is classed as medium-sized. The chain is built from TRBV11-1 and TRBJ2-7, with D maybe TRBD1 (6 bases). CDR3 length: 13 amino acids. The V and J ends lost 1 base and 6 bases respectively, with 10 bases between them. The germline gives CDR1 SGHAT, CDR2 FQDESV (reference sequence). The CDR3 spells CASSLGQVGEQYF. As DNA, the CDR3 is TGTGCCAGCAGCTTAGGACAGGTCGGCGAGCAGTACTTC.

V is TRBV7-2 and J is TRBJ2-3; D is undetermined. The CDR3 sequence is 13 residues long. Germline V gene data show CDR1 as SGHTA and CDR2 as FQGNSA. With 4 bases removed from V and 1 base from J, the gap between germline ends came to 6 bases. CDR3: CASSYPGTDTQYF. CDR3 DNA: TGTGCCAGCAGCTATCCAGGCACAGATACGCAGTATTTT.

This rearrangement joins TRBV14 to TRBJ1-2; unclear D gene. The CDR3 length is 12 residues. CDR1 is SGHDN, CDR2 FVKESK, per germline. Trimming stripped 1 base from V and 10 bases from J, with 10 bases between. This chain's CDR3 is CASSQAIGPYTF. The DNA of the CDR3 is TGTGCCAGCAGCCAAGCTATCGGTCCCTACACCTTC.

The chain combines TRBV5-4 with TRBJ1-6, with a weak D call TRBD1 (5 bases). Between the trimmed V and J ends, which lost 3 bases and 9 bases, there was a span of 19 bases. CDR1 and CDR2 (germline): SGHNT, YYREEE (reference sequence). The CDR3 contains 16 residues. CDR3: CASSSPNEGTSSPLHF. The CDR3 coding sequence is TGTGCCAGCAGCTCCCCGAACGAGGGGACCTCTTCACCCCTCCACTTT.

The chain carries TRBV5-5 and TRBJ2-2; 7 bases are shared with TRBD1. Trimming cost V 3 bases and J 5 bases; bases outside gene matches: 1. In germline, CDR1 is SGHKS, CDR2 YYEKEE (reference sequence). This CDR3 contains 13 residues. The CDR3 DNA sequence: TGTGCCAGCAGCTGGACAGGTACCGGGGAGCTGTTTTTT. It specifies CASSWTGTGELFF.

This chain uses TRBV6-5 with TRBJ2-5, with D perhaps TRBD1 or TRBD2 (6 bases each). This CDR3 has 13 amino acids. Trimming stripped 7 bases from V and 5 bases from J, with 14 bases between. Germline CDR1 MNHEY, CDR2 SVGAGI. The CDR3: CASTQSGAETQYF. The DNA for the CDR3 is TGTGCCAGCACCCAATCGGGGGCGGAGACCCAGTACTTC.

The CDR3 DNA sequence: TGTGCCAGCTCACCCGGACAGATCCTGGAGACCCAGTACTTC. Its protein is CASSPGQILETQYF. V and J are TRBV18 and TRBJ2-5; D is possibly TRBD1 (6 bases). CDR3 size: 14 residues. CDR1 and CDR2 from the germline V gene are KGHSH and LQKENI. Trimming pared 3 bases from V and 5 bases from J, leaving 13 bases between.

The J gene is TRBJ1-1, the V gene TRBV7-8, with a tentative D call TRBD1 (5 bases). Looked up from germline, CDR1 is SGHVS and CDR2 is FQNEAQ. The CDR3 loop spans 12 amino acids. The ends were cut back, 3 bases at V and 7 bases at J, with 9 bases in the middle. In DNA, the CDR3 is TGTGCCAGCAGCTTGGGGGGGAATGAAGCTTTCTTT. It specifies CASSLGGNEAFF.

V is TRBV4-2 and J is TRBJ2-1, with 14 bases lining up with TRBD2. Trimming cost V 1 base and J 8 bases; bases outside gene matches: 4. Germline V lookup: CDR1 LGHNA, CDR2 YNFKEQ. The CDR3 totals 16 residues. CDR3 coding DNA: TGTGCCAGCAGCCAAGGACTAGCGGGAGGGGTCGATGAGCAGTTCTTC. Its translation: CASSQGLAGGVDEQFF.

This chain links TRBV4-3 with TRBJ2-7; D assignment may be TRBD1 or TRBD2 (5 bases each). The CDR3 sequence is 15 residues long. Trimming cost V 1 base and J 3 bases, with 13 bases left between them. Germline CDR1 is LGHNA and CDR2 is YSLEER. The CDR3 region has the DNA TGCGCCAGCAGCCAAGGGGAGCAGGGCCTCTACGAGCAGTACTTC. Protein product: CASSQGEQGLYEQYF.

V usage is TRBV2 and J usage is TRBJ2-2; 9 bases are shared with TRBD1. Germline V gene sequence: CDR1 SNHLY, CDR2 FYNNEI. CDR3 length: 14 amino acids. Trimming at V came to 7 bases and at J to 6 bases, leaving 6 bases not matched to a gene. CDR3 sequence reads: CASKTGGFAGELFF. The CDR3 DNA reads TGTGCCAGCAAGACAGGGGGATTCGCCGGGGAGCTGTTTTTT.

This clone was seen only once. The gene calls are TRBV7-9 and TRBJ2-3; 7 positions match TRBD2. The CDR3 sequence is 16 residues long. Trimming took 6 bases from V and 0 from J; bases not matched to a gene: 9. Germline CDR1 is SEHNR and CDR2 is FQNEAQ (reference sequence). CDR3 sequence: CASSLEGGASTDTQYF. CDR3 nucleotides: TGTGCCAGCAGTTTGGAGGGAGGGGCTAGCACAGATACGCAGTATTTT.

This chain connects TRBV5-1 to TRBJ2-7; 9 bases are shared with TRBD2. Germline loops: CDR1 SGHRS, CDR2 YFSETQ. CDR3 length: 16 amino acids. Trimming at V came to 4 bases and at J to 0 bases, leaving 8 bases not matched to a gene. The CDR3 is CASSTISGRGSYEQYF. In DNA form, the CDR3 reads TGCGCCAGCAGCACAATTAGCGGGAGAGGCTCCTACGAGCAGTACTTC.

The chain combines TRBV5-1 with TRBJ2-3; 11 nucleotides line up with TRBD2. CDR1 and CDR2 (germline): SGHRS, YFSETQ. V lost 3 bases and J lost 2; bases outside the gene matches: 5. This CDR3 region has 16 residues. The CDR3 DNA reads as TGCGCCAGCAGCTCGCTAGCGGGAGGTGTCACAGATACGCAGTATTTT. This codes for CASSSLAGGVTDTQYF.

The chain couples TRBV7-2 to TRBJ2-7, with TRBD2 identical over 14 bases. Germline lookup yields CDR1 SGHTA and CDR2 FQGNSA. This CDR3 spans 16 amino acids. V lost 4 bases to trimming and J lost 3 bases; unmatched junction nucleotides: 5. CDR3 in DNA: TGTGCCAGCAGCTATGGACTAGCGGGAGGAAACTACGAGCAGTACTTC. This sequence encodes CASSYGLAGGNYEQYF.

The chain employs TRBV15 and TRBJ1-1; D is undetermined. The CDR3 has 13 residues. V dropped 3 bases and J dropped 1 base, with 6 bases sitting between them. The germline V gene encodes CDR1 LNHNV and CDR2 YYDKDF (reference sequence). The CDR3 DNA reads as TGTGCCACCAGCAGCCAGGCGAACACTGAAGCTTTCTTT. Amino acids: CATSSQANTEAFF.

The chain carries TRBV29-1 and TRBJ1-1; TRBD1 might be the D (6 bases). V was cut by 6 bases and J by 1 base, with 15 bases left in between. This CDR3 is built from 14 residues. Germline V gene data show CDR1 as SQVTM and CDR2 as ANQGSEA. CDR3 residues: CSVLAQQGNTEAFF. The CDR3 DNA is TGCAGCGTCCTGGCCCAACAGGGGAACACTGAAGCTTTCTTT. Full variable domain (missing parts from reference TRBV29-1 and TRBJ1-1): SAVISQKPSRDICQRGTSLTIQCQVDSQVTMMFWYRQQPGQSLTLIATANQGSEATYESGFVIDKFPISRPNLTFSTLTVSNMSPEDSSIYLCSVLAQQGNTEAFFGQGTRLTVV.

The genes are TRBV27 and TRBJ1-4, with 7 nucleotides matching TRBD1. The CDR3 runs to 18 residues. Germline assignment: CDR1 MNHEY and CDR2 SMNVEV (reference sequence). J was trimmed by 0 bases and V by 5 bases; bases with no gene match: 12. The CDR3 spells CASSLGQSLRATNEKLFF. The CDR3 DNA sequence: TGTGCCAGCAGTCTGGGACAGTCCCTCCGCGCAACTAATGAAAAACTGTTTTTT.

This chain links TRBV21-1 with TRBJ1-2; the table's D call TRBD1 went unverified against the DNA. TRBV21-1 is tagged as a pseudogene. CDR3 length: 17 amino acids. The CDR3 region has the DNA TGTGCCAGCAGCAAAGCGCTCGGGACAGGGGCTCTTTATGGCTACACCTTC. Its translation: CASSKALGTGALYGYTF.

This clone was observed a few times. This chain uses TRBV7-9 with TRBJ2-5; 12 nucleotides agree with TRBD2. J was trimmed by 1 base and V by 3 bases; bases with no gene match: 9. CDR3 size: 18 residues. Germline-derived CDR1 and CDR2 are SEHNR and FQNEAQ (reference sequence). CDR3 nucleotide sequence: TGTGCCAGCAGCTTGGGACTAGCGGGCGGACCCTTCCAAGAGACCCAGTACTTC. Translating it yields CASSLGLAGGPFQETQYF.

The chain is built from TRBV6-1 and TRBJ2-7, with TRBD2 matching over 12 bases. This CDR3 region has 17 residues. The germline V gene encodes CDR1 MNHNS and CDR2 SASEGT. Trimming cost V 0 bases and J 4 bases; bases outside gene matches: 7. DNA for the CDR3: TGTGCCAGCAGTGAAGCTCTAACGGGACTAGCGGGTTACGAGCAGTACGTC. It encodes CASSEALTGLAGYEQYV.

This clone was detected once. CDR3 sequence reads: CASSFTGTSGSRTGELFF. CDR3 DNA sequence: TGTGCCAGCAGTTTCACCGGGACTAGCGGGAGTAGAACCGGGGAGCTGTTTTTT. This rearrangement joins TRBV7-3 to TRBJ2-2; 14 nucleotides match TRBD2. This CDR3 contains 18 residues. Germline CDR1 SGHTA, CDR2 FQGTGA. Trimming cost V 6 bases and J 5 bases; bases outside gene matches: 11.

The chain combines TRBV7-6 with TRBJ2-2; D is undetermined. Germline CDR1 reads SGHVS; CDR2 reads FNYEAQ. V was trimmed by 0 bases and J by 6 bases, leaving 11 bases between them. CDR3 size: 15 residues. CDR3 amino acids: CASSLAFVWSGELFF. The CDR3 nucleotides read TGTGCCAGCAGCTTAGCGTTTGTCTGGTCCGGGGAGCTGTTTTTT.

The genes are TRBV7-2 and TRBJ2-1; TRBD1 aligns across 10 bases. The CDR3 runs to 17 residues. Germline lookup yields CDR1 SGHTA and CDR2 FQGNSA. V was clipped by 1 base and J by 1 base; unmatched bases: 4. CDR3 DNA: TGTGCCAGCAGCTTAGGACCGGGACAGGGGTCCTACAATGAGCAGTTCTTC. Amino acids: CASSLGPGQGSYNEQFF.

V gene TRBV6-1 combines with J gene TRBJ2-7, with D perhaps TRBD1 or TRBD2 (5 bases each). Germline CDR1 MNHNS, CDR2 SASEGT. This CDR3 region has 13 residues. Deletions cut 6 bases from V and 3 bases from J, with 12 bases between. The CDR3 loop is CASSLPGRYEQYV. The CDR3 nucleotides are TGTGCCAGCAGCCTACCGGGACGCTACGAGCAGTACGTC.

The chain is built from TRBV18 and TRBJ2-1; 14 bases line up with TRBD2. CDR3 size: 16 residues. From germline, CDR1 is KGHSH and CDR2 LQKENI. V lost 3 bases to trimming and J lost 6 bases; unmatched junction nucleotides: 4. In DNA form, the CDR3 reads TGTGCCAGCTCACCCCTCGGACTAGCGGGAGGCAATGAGCAGTTCTTC. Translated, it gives CASSPLGLAGGNEQFF.